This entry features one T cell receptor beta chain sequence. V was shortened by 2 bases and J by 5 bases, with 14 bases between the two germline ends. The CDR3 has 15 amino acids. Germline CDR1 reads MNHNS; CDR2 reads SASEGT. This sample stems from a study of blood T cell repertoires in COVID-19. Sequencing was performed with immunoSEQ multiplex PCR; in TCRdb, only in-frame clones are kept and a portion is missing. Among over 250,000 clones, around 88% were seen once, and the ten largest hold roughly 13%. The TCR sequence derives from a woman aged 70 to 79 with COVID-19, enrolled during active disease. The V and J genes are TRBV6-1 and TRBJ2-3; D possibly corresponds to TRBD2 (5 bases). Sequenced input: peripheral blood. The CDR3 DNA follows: TGTGCCAGCAGTGAAAATCATGGTGCGGGAGATACGCAGTATTTT. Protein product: CASSENHGAGDTQYF.